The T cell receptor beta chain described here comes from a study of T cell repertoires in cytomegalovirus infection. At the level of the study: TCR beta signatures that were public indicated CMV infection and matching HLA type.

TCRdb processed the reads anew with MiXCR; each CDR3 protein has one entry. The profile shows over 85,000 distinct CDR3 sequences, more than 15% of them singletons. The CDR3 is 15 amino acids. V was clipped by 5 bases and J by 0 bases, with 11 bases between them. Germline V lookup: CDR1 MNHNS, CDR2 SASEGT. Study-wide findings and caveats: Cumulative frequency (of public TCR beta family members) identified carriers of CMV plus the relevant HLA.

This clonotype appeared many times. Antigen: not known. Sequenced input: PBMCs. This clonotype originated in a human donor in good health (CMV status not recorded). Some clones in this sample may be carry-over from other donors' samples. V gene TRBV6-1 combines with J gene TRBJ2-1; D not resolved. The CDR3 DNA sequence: TGTGCCAGCAGTCCCGCCTCTAGCTCCTACAATGAGCAGTTCTTC. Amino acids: CASSPASSSYNEQFF.